The 12 T cell receptor beta chains listed next were all sequenced from one sample in a study of shared clonotypes between healthy human individuals. The data were produced by immunoSEQ multiplex PCR, yet TCRdb's version contains in-frame clones alone and is incomplete. The data contain roughly 490,000 clones, 60% to 85% of them seen just once; the ten biggest clones take up approximately 13%. Sequencing used PBMCs. The receptor source for this set is a woman between 35 and 50 years old in good health. Some clones in this sample may be carry-over from other donors' samples.

This clone has only a few counts. The chain carries TRBV5-1 and TRBJ2-2, with D uncertain. Looked up from germline, CDR1 is SGHRS and CDR2 is YFSETQ. The CDR3 is 16 residues long. V lost 4 bases and J lost 0, with 13 bases in between. CDR3 region: CASSPRPRTNTGELFF. The CDR3 DNA reads TGCGCCAGCAGCCCCCGCCCCCGTACGAACACCGGGGAGCTGTTTTTT.

The CDR3 sequence is CAWSRRTPRGNEQFF. As DNA, the CDR3 is TGTGCCTGGAGTAGGCGGACGCCCAGGGGCAATGAGCAGTTCTTC. The chain recombines TRBV30 with TRBJ2-1, with D possibly matching TRBD1 (6 bases). Germline V gives CDR1 GTSNPN, CDR2 SVGIG (reference sequence). The ends were cut back, 2 bases at V and 6 bases at J, with 17 bases in the middle. CDR3 length: 15 amino acids.

The rearrangement uses TRBV27 and TRBJ2-3; D is unresolved. Trimming stripped 3 bases from V and 2 bases from J, with 15 bases between. CDR3 size: 16 residues. Germline V CDR1 and CDR2: MNHEY, SMNVEV (reference sequence). CDR3 DNA sequence: TGTGCCAGCAGTTTTCGGGCGGCAGAACTCACAGATACGCAGTATTTT. Encoded protein: CASSFRAAELTDTQYF.

This clone has only a few counts. This probably arose from a read error, given a far larger clone one base away. The genes are TRBV28 and TRBJ1-1; 7 bases fit TRBD1. This CDR3 has 15 amino acids. V shed 6 bases, J shed 6 bases, and the junction held 13 bases outside the gene matches. The germline gives CDR1 MDHEN, CDR2 SYDVKM. CDR3: CASRGDIGGRSEAFF. CDR3 sequence (DNA): TGTGCCAGCAGGGGGGATATAGGGGGCAGATCTGAAGCTTTCTTT.

The gene calls are TRBV27 and TRBJ2-7; perhaps TRBD2 as D (7 bases). The CDR3 extends over 19 amino acids. Germline-derived CDR1 and CDR2 are MNHEY and SMNVEV (reference sequence). The V and J ends lost 2 bases and 1 base respectively, with 24 bases between them. The CDR3 DNA reads TGTGCCAGCAGTTTAGGGACAACCAAACCTAGCGGACTATCCTACGAGCAGTACTTC. Protein product: CASSLGTTKPSGLSYEQYF.

V usage is TRBV4-1 and J usage is TRBJ2-6; the D is unclear. V dropped 6 bases and J dropped 0 bases, with 12 bases sitting between them. This CDR3 has 16 amino acids. The germline V gene encodes CDR1 MGHRA and CDR2 YSYEKL. The CDR3 loop is CASRPLGYSGANVLTF. As DNA, the CDR3 is TGCGCCAGCAGGCCCTTGGGTTACTCTGGGGCCAACGTCCTGACTTTC.

J is TRBJ1-2 and V is TRBV28; D unresolved. V shed 10 bases and J shed 4 bases, with 19 bases lying between them. CDR1 is MDHEN and CDR2 is SYDVKM in the germline V gene. The CDR3 is made up of 14 amino acids. CDR3 protein: CATREVGRPYGYTF. The CDR3 DNA sequence: TGTGCCACCCGAGAAGTAGGACGCCCCTATGGCTACACCTTC.

Of note for this clone: This likely reflects a read error, since a far larger clone is one base away. The V and J genes are TRBV19 and TRBJ1-2; no clear D gene. The CDR3 extends over 14 amino acids. CDR1 and CDR2 (germline): LNHDA, SQIVND (reference sequence). Trimming left V 4 bases short and J 4 bases short, with 13 bases between. CDR3 nucleotide sequence: TGTGCCAGTAGTACCCCGAAGGAATTCTATGGCTACACCTTC. Its protein product is CASSTPKEFYGYTF.

Only one count was recorded for this clone. A junction end diverges from the germline sequence, so it may reflect a read error. The chain links TRBV14 to TRBJ1-1; TRBD1 matches 7 bases. This CDR3 contains 15 residues. Germline CDR1 and CDR2: SGHDN and FVKESK. The CDR3 nucleotides are TGTGCCAGCGGCCAAGGGGGGACAGTGAACACTGAAGCTTTCTTT. Protein: CASGQGGTVNTEAFF.

With respect to this clone: The junction does not match germline at one end; this may be a read error. V usage is TRBV7-7 and J usage is TRBJ2-2; 10 positions match TRBD2. The CDR3 spans 16 residues. Germline V gene data show CDR1 as SSHAT and CDR2 as FNYEAQ (reference sequence). The chain's CDR3 is CASSKRTSGGTGELFF. CDR3 in DNA: TGTGCTAGCAGCAAAAGGACTAGCGGTGGCACCGGGGAGCTGTTTTTT.

The rearrangement links TRBV6-5 to TRBJ2-7, with 10 bases aligning to TRBD2. Looked up from germline, CDR1 is MNHEY and CDR2 is SVGAGI. The CDR3 runs to 16 residues. With V trimmed by 0 bases and J by 9 bases, 11 bases remained unmatched. The CDR3 loop is CASSYSYTSGISGQYF. CDR3 nucleotides: TGTGCCAGCAGTTACTCTTATACTAGCGGGATCTCTGGGCAGTACTTC.

V is TRBV19 and J is TRBJ2-3; D uncertain. The length of the CDR3 is 14 residues. The germline V gene encodes CDR1 LNHDA and CDR2 SQIVND (reference sequence). V was cut by 7 bases and J by 2 bases, with 13 bases left in between. The CDR3 here is CASTKSVTTDTQYF. Written as DNA, the CDR3 is TGTGCCAGTACGAAAAGCGTGACCACAGATACGCAGTATTTT. Full variable domain (missing parts from reference TRBV19 and TRBJ2-3): DGGITQSPKYLFRKEGQNVTLSCEQNLNHDAMYWYRQDPGQGLRLIYYSQIVNDFQKGDIAEGYSVSREKKESFPLTVTSAQKNPTAFYLCASTKSVTTDTQYFGPGTRLTVL.